Following are 2 T cell receptor beta chains from one sample sequenced in a study of cytomegalovirus exposure and HLA in healthy donors. The PCR employed 60 Vbeta primers together with 13 Jbeta primers. TCRdb's copy holds only in-frame clones and misses some; the assay was immunoSEQ multiplex PCR. The sample carries 150,000 to 200,000 clones, about 75% recorded once. Material: PBMCs. The source of these receptors is a man between 50 and 59 years old in good health and CMV-seropositive.

The chain carries TRBV13 and TRBJ2-1; D gene unclear. This CDR3 region has 14 residues. V was pared by 7 bases and J by 6 bases, with 16 bases between. CDR1 is PRHDT and CDR2 is FYEKMQ in the germline V gene (reference sequence). CDR3 nucleotide sequence: TGTGCCAGCATTCAGGCTCTAAATGCCAATGAGCAGTTCTTC. Amino acids: CASIQALNANEQFF.

The chain joins TRBV18 to TRBJ2-7; D is perhaps TRBD1 (6 bases). CDR3 length: 16 residues. V was pared by 2 bases and J by 5 bases, with 19 bases between. Germline V CDR1 and CDR2: KGHSH, LQKENI. The CDR3 bases are TGTGCCAGCTCACCAGAACGAATCACAGGGTCCCACGAGCAGTACTTC. Translated: CASSPERITGSHEQYF.